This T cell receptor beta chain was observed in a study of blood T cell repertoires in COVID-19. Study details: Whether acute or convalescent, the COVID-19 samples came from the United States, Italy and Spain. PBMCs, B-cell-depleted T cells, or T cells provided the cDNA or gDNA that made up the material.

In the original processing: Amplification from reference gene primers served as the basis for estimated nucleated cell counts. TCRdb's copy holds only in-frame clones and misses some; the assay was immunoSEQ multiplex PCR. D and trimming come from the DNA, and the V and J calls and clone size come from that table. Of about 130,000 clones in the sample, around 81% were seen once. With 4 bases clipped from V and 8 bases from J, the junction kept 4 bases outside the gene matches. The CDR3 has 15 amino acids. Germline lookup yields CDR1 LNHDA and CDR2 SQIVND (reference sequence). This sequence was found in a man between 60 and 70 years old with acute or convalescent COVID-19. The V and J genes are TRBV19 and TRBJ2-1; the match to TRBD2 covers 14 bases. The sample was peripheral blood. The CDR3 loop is CASSRGLAGVDEQFF. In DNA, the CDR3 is TGTGCCAGTAGTAGGGGACTAGCGGGAGTTGATGAGCAGTTCTTC.